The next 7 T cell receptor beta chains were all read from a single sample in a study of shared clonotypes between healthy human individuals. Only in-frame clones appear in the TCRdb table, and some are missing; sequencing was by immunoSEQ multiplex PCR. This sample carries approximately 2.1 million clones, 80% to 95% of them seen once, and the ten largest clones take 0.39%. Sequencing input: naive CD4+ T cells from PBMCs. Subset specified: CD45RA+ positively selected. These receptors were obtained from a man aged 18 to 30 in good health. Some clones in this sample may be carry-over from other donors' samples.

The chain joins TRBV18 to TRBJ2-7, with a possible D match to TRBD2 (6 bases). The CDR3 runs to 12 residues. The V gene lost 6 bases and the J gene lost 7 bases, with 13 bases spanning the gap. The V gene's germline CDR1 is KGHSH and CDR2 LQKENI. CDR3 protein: CASSPDGGEQYF. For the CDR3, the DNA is TGTGCCAGCTCCCCCGACGGGGGAGAGCAGTACTTC.

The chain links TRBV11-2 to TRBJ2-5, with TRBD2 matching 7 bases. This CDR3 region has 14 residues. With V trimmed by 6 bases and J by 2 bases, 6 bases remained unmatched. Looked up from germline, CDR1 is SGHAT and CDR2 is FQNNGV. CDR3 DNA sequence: TGTGCCAGCAGTCGGGCGGGAGCGCAAGAGACCCAGTACTTC. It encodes CASSRAGAQETQYF.

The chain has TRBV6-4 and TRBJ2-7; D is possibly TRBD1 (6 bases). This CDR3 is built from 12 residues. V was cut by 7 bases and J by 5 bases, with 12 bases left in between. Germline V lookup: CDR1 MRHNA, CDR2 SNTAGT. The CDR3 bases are TGTGCCAGCAAACCCCAGGGGCACGAGCAGTACTTC. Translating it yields CASKPQGHEQYF.

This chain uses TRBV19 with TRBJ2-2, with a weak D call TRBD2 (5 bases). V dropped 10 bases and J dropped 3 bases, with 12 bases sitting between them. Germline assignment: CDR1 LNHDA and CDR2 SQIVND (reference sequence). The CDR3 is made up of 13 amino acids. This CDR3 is CATLAWDTGELFF. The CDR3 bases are TGTGCCACCTTAGCGTGGGACACCGGGGAGCTGTTTTTT.

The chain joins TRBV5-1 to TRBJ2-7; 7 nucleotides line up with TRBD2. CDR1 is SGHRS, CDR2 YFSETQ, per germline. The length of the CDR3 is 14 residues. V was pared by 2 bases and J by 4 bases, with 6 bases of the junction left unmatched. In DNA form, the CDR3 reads TGCGCCAGCAGCTTTATTCCTAGCGGTTACGAGCAGTACTTC. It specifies CASSFIPSGYEQYF.

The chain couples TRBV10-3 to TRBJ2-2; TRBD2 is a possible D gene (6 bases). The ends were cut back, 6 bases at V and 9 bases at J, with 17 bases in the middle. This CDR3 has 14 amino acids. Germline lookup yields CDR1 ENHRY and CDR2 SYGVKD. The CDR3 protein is CAISAEGSNRELFF. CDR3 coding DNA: TGTGCCATCAGCGCGGAGGGGAGTAACAGGGAGCTGTTTTTT.

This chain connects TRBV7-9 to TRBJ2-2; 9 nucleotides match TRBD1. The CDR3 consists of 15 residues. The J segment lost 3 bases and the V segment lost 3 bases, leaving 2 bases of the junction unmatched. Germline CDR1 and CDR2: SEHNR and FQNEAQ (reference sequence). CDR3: CASSLGQGDTGELFF. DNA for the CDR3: TGTGCCAGCAGCTTGGGACAGGGCGACACCGGGGAGCTGTTTTTT.